The clone carrying this T cell receptor beta chain has a handful of counts. This CDR3 has 13 amino acids. Germline V gene sequence: CDR1 SGHVS, CDR2 FNYEAQ. V dropped 8 bases and J dropped 8; count of bases not matched to a gene: 8. CD45RO/CCR7/CD25/CD127/CD95/CD27 separated CD4+ naive, central memory, regulatory and stem cell-like memory cells by sorting. The sample belongs to a study of beta chain features in type 1 diabetes. Since all of the isolated RNA was reverse transcribed, expressed TCRB transcripts were what got sequenced. Using immunoSEQ multiplex PCR, the repertoire was profiled, and TCRdb retains in-frame clones only, with some absent. The table includes 60,000 or so clones, roughly three fifths detected once.

The chain couples TRBV7-6 to TRBJ2-1; 8 bases align to TRBD1. Material: Tregs from blood. The sequence came from a woman aged 18-29 years in good health. The CDR3 sequence is CASGTGTRDEQFF. Here the CDR3 DNA reads TGTGCCAGCGGGACAGGCACTCGCGATGAGCAGTTCTTC.